This T cell receptor beta chain comes out of a study of T-cell memory formation after mild COVID-19. Study as a whole: Across donors, TCR clusters were largely donor specific.

V dropped 6 bases and J dropped 2 bases, with 15 bases sitting between them. The germline V gene encodes CDR1 MNHEY and CDR2 SVGEGT. The CDR3 runs to 15 residues. A remark on this clonotype: Its matching antigen is unknown.

Points from the study as a whole: Contracting CD8+ clones were enriched in EMRA, CD4+ mainly in CM and EM. Proof of SARS-CoV-2 specificity was absent for the second-wave clones that crested on day 37.

TCRdb reprocessed the 5' RACE reads with MiXCR, giving one entry per CDR3 protein. This repertoire shows about 240,000 distinct CDR3 sequences, approximately 9% found once; its top ten account for roughly a fifth. The TCR comes from a young man who had mild COVID-19 (a few samples of this study predate the infection). Cell type and time point are not known. The specimen sequenced was PBMCs or a T cell subset sorted from them (not recorded which). The V and J genes are TRBV6-2 or TRBV6-3 and TRBJ2-3; D is possibly TRBD1 or TRBD2 (5 bases each). CDR3 sequence: CASSPGAGPTDTQYF. DNA of the CDR3: TGTGCCAGCAGCCCCGGGGCGGGCCCCACAGATACGCAGTATTTT.